Listed below are T cell receptor beta chains from one sample, sequenced in a study of T cells in Graves' hyperthyroidism and ophthalmopathy. Via MiXCR, TCRdb re-called the multiplex PCR reads, giving one row per CDR3 protein. The table includes fewer than 450,000 distinct CDR3 sequences, around 20% detected once. Material: blood. Receptors were obtained from a man aged 18-30 years with Graves' ophthalmopathy. Each CDR3 is given with its conserved first and last residue. A D gene is named only where the DNA matches it firmly. Only some rows state a clone size, as once, few, many or a class for expanded clones.

>NA|TRBJ1-1|TRBV7-8|many
CASSYPDAGKFSEAFF
TGTGCCAGCAGCTACCCCGATGCAGGGAAGTTTAGTGAAGCTTTCTTT
>NA|TRBJ1-5|TRBV28|NA
CASLTGGMRGNQPQHF
TGTGCCAGCCTGACCGGGGGGATGAGGGGCAATCAGCCCCAGCATTTT
>NA|TRBJ2-2|TRBV12-3/TRBV12-4|NA
CASSLFGTTGELFF
TGTGCCAGCAGTTTATTCGGGACCACCGGGGAGCTGTTTTTT
>NA|TRBJ2-3|TRBV4-2|many
CASSQIEDTQYF
TGTGCCAGCAGCCAAATAGAAGATACGCAGTATTTT
>NA|TRBJ2-2|TRBV18|few
CASSPQANTGELFF
TGTGCCAGCTCACCCCAAGCGAACACCGGGGAGCTGTTTTTT
>TRBD2|TRBJ2-1|TRBV11-2|many
CASSLDLVAGGRNEQFF
TGTGCCAGCAGCTTAGATCTAGTAGCGGGGGGCAGGAATGAGCAGTTCTTC
>TRBD1|TRBJ2-5|TRBV5-6|many
CASSLLGQGQETQYF
TGTGCCAGCAGCTTACTGGGACAGGGACAAGAGACCCAGTACTTC
>NA|TRBJ1-3|TRBV7-9|NA
CASSHDSTAGNTIYF
TGTGCCAGCAGTCACGACTCAACCGCTGGAAACACCATATATTTT
>NA|TRBJ1-5|TRBV6-1|many
CASSFLGPGNQPQHF
TGTGCCAGCAGTTTTCTGGGTCCGGGCAATCAGCCCCAGCATTTT
>TRBD2|TRBJ2-3|TRBV19|few
CASSIISGATDTQYF
TGTGCCAGTAGTATTATTAGCGGGGCCACAGATACGCAGTATTTT
>TRBD1|TRBJ2-2|TRBV2|many
CASTRDRGDTGELFF
TGTGCCAGCACCCGGGACAGGGGAGACACCGGGGAGCTGTTTTTT
>TRBD1|TRBJ1-2|TRBV3-1|many
CASSQGDSRGGYTF
TGTGCCAGCAGCCAAGGGGACAGCCGTGGGGGCTACACCTTC